This T cell receptor beta chain appears in the sequencing data of a study of T cells in Graves' hyperthyroidism and ophthalmopathy. This CDR3 region has 12 residues. Germline values: CDR1 GTSNPN, CDR2 SVGIG (reference sequence). V shed 0 bases and J shed 4 bases, with 6 bases lying between them. Regions amplified from RNA transcripts were the TCR beta CDR3 regions. HTBI primers drove first-round RT-PCR of the TCR CDR3. TCRdb reprocessed the multiplex PCR reads via MiXCR and lists one record per CDR3 protein. The repertoire consists of about 250,000 distinct CDR3 sequences, with approximately 25% occurring once and the leading ten covering approximately 35%. In its sample, this clonotype was seen many times.

Specimen: blood. The chain carries TRBV30 and TRBJ1-2; D uncertain. The TCR comes from a woman aged 40 to 49 with Graves' ophthalmopathy. The CDR3 bases are TGTGCCTGGAGTGTACAGAGCTATGGCTACACCTTC. Translation: CAWSVQSYGYTF. Full variable domain (rest looked up from reference TRBV30 and TRBJ1-2): SQTIHQWPATLVQPVGSPLSLECTVEGTSNPNLYWYRQAAGRGLQLLFYSVGIGQISSEVPQNLSASRPQDRQFILSSKKLLLSDSGFYLCAWSVQSYGYTFGSGTRLTVV.